A selection of T cell receptor beta chains follows, all from one sample in a study of a mutant IDH1 vaccine in newly diagnosed glioma. Produced via immunoSEQ multiplex PCR; TCRdb's table is partial and in-frame only. Among roughly 40,000 clones, more than 85% were seen once, and the ten largest hold around 2.5%. These receptors have no known antigen. The starting material was PBMCs, obtained from a glioma patient whose treatment included an IDH1 peptide vaccine. These receptors all stem from a man aged 45-65 years with glioma. Both conserved end residues are trimmed from each CDR3.

V: TRBV5-1
J: TRBJ2-1
CDR3: ASSNRQDNQPF

V: TRBV7-9
J: TRBJ2-6
CDR3: ASSLGGGSGANVLT

V: TRBV7-9
J: TRBJ1-2
CDR3: ASSPPTGIGYT

V: TRBV7-9
J: TRBJ2-2
CDR3: ASGGEAQAGELF

V: TRBV7-9
J: TRBJ2-1
CDR3: ASSWTGGNEQF

V: TRBV2
J: TRBJ2-5
CDR3: ASSVTGGAQETQY

V: TRBV25-1
J: TRBJ1-6
CDR3: ASSESGIGVSSPLH

V: TRBV28
J: TRBJ2-7
CDR3: ASSSGQGVYEQY

V: TRBV28
J: TRBJ1-2
CDR3: ASSHGQGDGYT

V: TRBV23-1
J: TRBJ1-4
CDR3: ASSQSAGSPGFGKLF

V: TRBV2
J: TRBJ1-5
CDR3: ASSDALGQPQH

V: TRBV6-5
J: TRBJ1-2
CDR3: ASSYKGRRGYGYT

V: TRBV7-2
J: TRBJ2-2
CDR3: ASSLAFDRNTGELF

V: TRBV27
J: TRBJ2-1
CDR3: ASSFSGMANEQF

V: TRBV5-1
J: TRBJ2-1
CDR3: ASSFAGDNEQF

V: TRBV2
J: TRBJ2-2
CDR3: ASTPRAANTGELF

V: TRBV21-1
J: TRBJ2-5
CDR3: ASSKVERELEETQY

V: TRBV5-8
J: TRBJ1-6
CDR3: ASSLAFGSSGSPLH

V: TRBV28
J: TRBJ1-1
CDR3: ASTYGGYTEAF

V: TRBV6-5
J: TRBJ2-1
CDR3: ASSYQPSGRANEQF